This is a list of T cell receptor beta chains from one sample in a study of blood T cell repertoires in COVID-19. Repertoires were generated with immunoSEQ multiplex PCR, while TCRdb's copy carries only in-frame clones and drops some. Of hundreds of thousands of clones listed, about 79% were seen once; the top ten hold roughly 9.6%. Material: peripheral blood. The source is an elderly woman with acute or convalescent COVID-19. Both conserved end residues are part of each CDR3. Each record gives: J gene, clone size, CDR3 length, V gene, D gene, CDR3 protein, CDR3 DNA. A D gene is named only where the DNA matches it firmly. The listing skips clone size in some rows; elsewhere it reads once, few, many or a size class.

J: TRBJ1-2; size: NA; length: 15; V: TRBV28; D: NA; CDR3: CASSPTQQGNYGYTF; DNA: TGTGCCAGCAGCCCGACCCAACAGGGAAACTATGGCTACACCTTC
J: TRBJ1-2; size: NA; length: 16; V: TRBV2; D: TRBD1; CDR3: CASSIGQGKANYGYTF; DNA: TGTGCCAGCAGTATCGGACAGGGCAAAGCTAACTATGGCTACACCTTC
J: TRBJ1-1; size: NA; length: 15; V: TRBV10-3; D: NA; CDR3: CAISEQGTRSTEAFF; DNA: TGTGCCATCAGTGAGCAGGGAACGAGGAGCACTGAAGCTTTCTTT
J: TRBJ2-5; size: NA; length: 21; V: TRBV3-1/TRBV3-2; D: NA; CDR3: CASSQDPMRGPSWGVQETQYF; DNA: TGTGCCAGCAGCCAAGACCCTATGCGGGGGCCTAGCTGGGGGGTTCAAGAGACCCAGTACTTC
J: TRBJ2-1; size: once; length: 15; V: TRBV24-1; D: TRBD1; CDR3: CATSDPGTGIIEQFF; DNA: TGTGCCACCAGTGACCCCGGGACAGGGATCATTGAGCAGTTCTTC
J: TRBJ1-2; size: NA; length: 13; V: TRBV7-9; D: TRBD1; CDR3: CASSLGDRVGYTF; DNA: TGTGCCAGCAGCTTAGGGGACAGGGTTGGCTACACCTTC
J: TRBJ1-2; size: NA; length: 18; V: TRBV7-2; D: NA; CDR3: CASSSHNIQRRGYYGYTF; DNA: TGTGCCAGCAGCTCACACAATATACAGAGGCGAGGGTACTATGGCTACACCTTC
J: TRBJ2-3; size: NA; length: 13; V: TRBV23-1; D: TRBD1; CDR3: CASSRTGADTQYF; DNA: TGCGCCAGCAGTCGTACAGGGGCAGATACGCAGTATTTT
J: TRBJ1-4; size: NA; length: 16; V: TRBV28; D: NA; CDR3: CASSRTDSWGNEKLFF; DNA: TGTGCCAGCAGCCGAACCGACAGTTGGGGAAATGAAAAACTGTTTTTT
J: TRBJ2-2; size: NA; length: 17; V: TRBV7-3; D: NA; CDR3: CASSLTQAGWGTGELFF; DNA: TGTGCCAGCAGCTTAACGCAGGCAGGGTGGGGCACCGGGGAGCTGTTTTTT
J: TRBJ1-2; size: NA; length: 15; V: TRBV7-9; D: TRBD1; CDR3: CASSLALGQGQSYTF; DNA: TGTGCCAGCAGCTTAGCCCTTGGACAGGGCCAGAGCTACACCTTC
J: TRBJ1-4; size: NA; length: 15; V: TRBV28; D: NA; CDR3: CASSLGGGGFGKLFF; DNA: TGTGCCAGCAGCCTGGGGGGGGGCGGATTTGGAAAACTGTTTTTT
J: TRBJ2-4; size: NA; length: 15; V: TRBV6-5; D: TRBD1; CDR3: CASRTQQGTKNIQYF; DNA: TGTGCCAGCAGGACACAACAGGGGACCAAAAACATTCAGTACTTC
J: TRBJ1-5; size: few; length: 15; V: TRBV4-1; D: NA; CDR3: CASSQEGRVNQPQHF; DNA: TGCGCCAGCAGCCAAGAAGGCAGGGTCAATCAGCCCCAGCATTTT
J: TRBJ1-5; size: NA; length: 14; V: TRBV5-4; D: NA; CDR3: CASSTDSWNQPQHF; DNA: TGTGCCAGCAGCACGGACAGTTGGAATCAGCCCCAGCATTTT
J: TRBJ1-1; size: NA; length: 14; V: TRBV3-1/TRBV3-2; D: NA; CDR3: CASSSYDRNTEAFF; DNA: TGTGCCAGCAGCTCTTACGACAGGAACACTGAAGCTTTCTTT
J: TRBJ1-4; size: NA; length: 14; V: TRBV28; D: NA; CDR3: CASRSAGAGEKLFF; DNA: TGTGCCAGCAGGTCGGCAGGGGCCGGTGAAAAACTGTTTTTT
J: TRBJ1-2; size: NA; length: 14; V: TRBV28; D: TRBD1; CDR3: CASSRNRGNYGYTF; DNA: TGTGCCAGCAGCCGTAACAGGGGAAACTATGGCTACACCTTC
J: TRBJ2-7; size: NA; length: 15; V: TRBV5-1; D: TRBD2; CDR3: CASSLGSSGSGEQYF; DNA: TGCGCCAGCAGCTTGGGATCTAGCGGAAGTGGTGAGCAGTACTTC
J: TRBJ1-4; size: NA; length: 14; V: TRBV6-6; D: NA; CDR3: CASGLTATNEKLFF; DNA: TGTGCCAGCGGGTTGACAGCAACTAATGAAAAACTGTTTTTT
J: TRBJ2-2; size: once; length: 16; V: TRBV5-4; D: TRBD1; CDR3: CASSLGPPGGTGELFF; DNA: TGTGCCAGCAGCTTGGGGCCCCCAGGGGGCACCGGGGAGCTGTTTTTT
J: TRBJ2-1; size: NA; length: 13; V: TRBV3-1/TRBV3-2; D: NA; CDR3: CASSQLGGNEQFF; DNA: TGTGCCAGCAGCCAACTCGGGGGCAATGAGCAGTTCTTC
J: TRBJ2-7; size: few; length: 14; V: TRBV10-1; D: TRBD2; CDR3: CASSECGGSYEQYF; DNA: TGCGCCAGCAGTGAGTGCGGGGGATCGTACGAGCAGTACTTC
J: TRBJ2-1; size: NA; length: 13; V: TRBV28; D: NA; CDR3: CASSFPERNEQFF; DNA: TGTGCCAGCAGTTTCCCCGAGCGGAATGAGCAGTTCTTC
J: TRBJ1-1; size: once; length: 14; V: TRBV2; D: NA; CDR3: CASSVQGFNTEAFF; DNA: TGTGCCAGCAGTGTACAGGGATTTAACACTGAAGCTTTCTTT
J: TRBJ1-1; size: once; length: 15; V: TRBV18; D: NA; CDR3: CASSPLQGVNTEAFF; DNA: TGTGCCAGCTCGCCGCTACAAGGGGTCAACACTGAAGCTTTCTTT
J: TRBJ2-2; size: NA; length: 16; V: TRBV5-8; D: TRBD1; CDR3: CASSPLRGQNTGELFF; DNA: TGTGCCAGCAGCCCCTTGAGGGGGCAAAACACCGGGGAGCTGTTTTTT
J: TRBJ1-4; size: NA; length: 12; V: TRBV3-1/TRBV3-2; D: NA; CDR3: CASSRLSTELFF; DNA: TGTGCCAGCAGCCGATTATCGACTGAACTGTTTTTT
J: TRBJ2-1; size: NA; length: 14; V: TRBV7-2; D: NA; CDR3: CASSLVGEPNEQFF; DNA: TGTGCCAGCAGCTTAGTCGGGGAGCCCAATGAGCAGTTCTTC
J: TRBJ2-5; size: NA; length: 14; V: TRBV28; D: NA; CDR3: CASSLGERGETQYF; DNA: TGTGCCAGCAGTTTAGGGGAAAGGGGCGAGACCCAGTACTTC
J: TRBJ1-2; size: NA; length: 15; V: TRBV5-5; D: NA; CDR3: CASSYYEPGAYGYTF; DNA: TGTGCCAGCAGCTACTACGAACCTGGGGCCTATGGCTACACCTTC
J: TRBJ1-4; size: NA; length: 16; V: TRBV3-1/TRBV3-2; D: NA; CDR3: CASSQGGGGFNEKLFF; DNA: TGTGCCAGCAGCCAAGGTGGTGGCGGCTTTAATGAAAAACTGTTTTTT
J: TRBJ1-1; size: NA; length: 15; V: TRBV21-1; D: NA; CDR3: CASKGLRGVQRSAFF; DNA: TGTGCCAGCAAAGGACTCAGGGGGGTTCAAAGATCAGCTTTCTTT
J: TRBJ2-3; size: once; length: 14; V: TRBV5-1; D: TRBD1; CDR3: CASSPTGGPDTQYF; DNA: TGCGCCAGCAGCCCGACAGGGGGCCCAGATACGCAGTATTTT
J: TRBJ1-2; size: NA; length: 15; V: TRBV6-5; D: TRBD1; CDR3: CASNDRGGVGYGYTF; DNA: TGTGCCAGCAACGACAGGGGCGGGGTTGGCTATGGCTACACCTTC
J: TRBJ1-5; size: NA; length: 16; V: TRBV5-8; D: NA; CDR3: CASSLRSGHSNQPQHF; DNA: TGTGCCAGCAGCCTTCGGTCAGGTCATAGCAATCAGCCCCAGCATTTT
J: TRBJ2-4; size: NA; length: 15; V: TRBV5-1; D: TRBD2; CDR3: CASSPVGTPGGIQYF; DNA: TGCGCCAGCAGCCCGGTGGGGACCCCGGGGGGCATTCAGTACTTC
J: TRBJ1-4; size: NA; length: 17; V: TRBV3-1/TRBV3-2; D: NA; CDR3: CASSQDPGDATNEKLFF; DNA: TGTGCCAGCAGCCAAGATCCCGGGGATGCAACTAATGAAAAACTGTTTTTT
J: TRBJ1-1; size: NA; length: 15; V: TRBV5-6; D: TRBD1; CDR3: CASSLRTGGATEAFF; DNA: TGTGCCAGCAGCTTGAGGACAGGGGGTGCGACTGAAGCTTTCTTT
J: TRBJ2-7; size: NA; length: 13; V: TRBV2; D: NA; CDR3: CASTASGSYEQYF; DNA: TGTGCCAGCACCGCCTCGGGGTCCTACGAGCAGTACTTC
J: TRBJ1-4; size: NA; length: 15; V: TRBV2; D: TRBD1; CDR3: CASSYETGGNEKLFF; DNA: TGTGCCAGCAGCTACGAAACAGGGGGTAATGAAAAACTGTTTTTT
J: TRBJ1-2; size: NA; length: 14; V: TRBV29-1; D: TRBD1; CDR3: CSVVKEGATYGYTF; DNA: TGCAGCGTTGTTAAAGAGGGGGCAACATATGGCTACACCTTC
J: TRBJ2-1; size: NA; length: 13; V: TRBV27; D: TRBD1; CDR3: CATSGQVHNEQFF; DNA: TGTGCCACCTCGGGACAGGTGCACAATGAGCAGTTCTTC
J: TRBJ1-1; size: once; length: 14; V: TRBV11-2; D: NA; CDR3: CASSLDVGSTEAFF; DNA: TGTGCCAGCAGCTTAGACGTGGGGAGCACTGAAGCTTTCTTT
J: TRBJ2-2; size: NA; length: 15; V: TRBV18; D: NA; CDR3: CASSPTGGFRGELFF; DNA: TGTGCCAGCTCACCCACGGGTGGGTTTCGCGGGGAGCTGTTTTTT
J: TRBJ1-6; size: NA; length: 17; V: TRBV5-1; D: NA; CDR3: CASSLGGAESINSPLHF; DNA: TGCGCCAGCAGCCTCGGTGGGGCTGAAAGTATTAATTCACCCCTCCACTTT
J: TRBJ2-2; size: few; length: 15; V: TRBV18; D: NA; CDR3: CASSPARRNTGELFF; DNA: TGTGCCAGCTCACCAGCGAGAAGAAACACCGGGGAGCTGTTTTTT
J: TRBJ2-7; size: NA; length: 15; V: TRBV7-6; D: NA; CDR3: CASSLAGASSYEQYF; DNA: TGTGCCAGCAGCTTAGCAGGGGCTAGCTCCTACGAGCAGTACTTC